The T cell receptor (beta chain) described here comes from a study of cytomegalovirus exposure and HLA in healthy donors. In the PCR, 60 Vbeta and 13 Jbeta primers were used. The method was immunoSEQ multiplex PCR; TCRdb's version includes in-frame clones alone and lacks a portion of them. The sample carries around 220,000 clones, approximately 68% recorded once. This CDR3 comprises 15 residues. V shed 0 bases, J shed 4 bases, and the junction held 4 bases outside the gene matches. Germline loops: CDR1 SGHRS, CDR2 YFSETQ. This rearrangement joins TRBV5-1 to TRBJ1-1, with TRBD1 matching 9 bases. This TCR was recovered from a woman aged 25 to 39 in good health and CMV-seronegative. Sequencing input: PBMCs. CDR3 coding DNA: TGCGCCAGCAGCTTGGAGGGACAGGGAACCACTGAAGCTTTCTTT. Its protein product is CASSLEGQGTTEAFF.